Listed here are 26 T cell receptor beta chains from one sample, sequenced in a study of Tregs in tolerant kidney transplant recipients. Profiling relied on immunoSEQ multiplex PCR, and the TCRdb table lists in-frame clones only, not all of them. The sample consists of roughly 66,000 clones, roughly 89% of them appearing once. The sample consisted of CD8+ T cells from blood, taken before the transplant. These TCRs come from a human donor who received a combined kidney and bone marrow transplant.

This clone appeared once. Here the CDR3 reads CASSVAAGSYEQYF. The CDR3 nucleotides are TGTGCCAGCAGCGTAGCCGCAGGTTCCTACGAGCAGTACTTC. The chain employs TRBV9 and TRBJ2-7, with unresolved D. This CDR3 is built from 14 residues. V lost 0 bases to trimming and J lost 1 base, with 8 bases between them. Germline V gene sequence: CDR1 SGDLS, CDR2 YYNGEE.

This rearrangement joins TRBV29-1 to TRBJ2-1; 12 bases are shared with TRBD2. CDR1 is SQVTM and CDR2 is ANQGSEA in the germline V gene. The trim removed 8 bases at V and 3 bases at J, leaving 11 bases unmatched. CDR3 size: 16 residues. CDR3 residues: CSFRTSGAGHYNEQFF. The CDR3 coding sequence is TGCAGCTTCCGGACTAGCGGGGCGGGACACTACAATGAGCAGTTCTTC.

The CDR3 sequence: CASSFAGYSYEQYF. The CDR3 region has the DNA TGTGCCAGCAGCTTTGCCGGGTACTCCTACGAGCAGTACTTC. The chain combines TRBV11-2 with TRBJ2-7; D remains ambiguous. V shed 3 bases and J shed 0 bases, with 9 bases lying between them. Germline CDR1 SGHAT, CDR2 FQNNGV. CDR3 size: 14 residues. The full variable domain, completed using reference TRBV11-2 and TRBJ2-7, is EAGVAQSPRYKIIEKRQSVAFWCNPISGHATLYWYQQILGQGPKLLIQFQNNGVVDDSQLPKDRFSAERLKGVDSTLKIQPAKLEDSAVYLCASSFAGYSYEQYFGPGTRLTVT.

V and J are TRBV9 and TRBJ2-1; 7 nucleotides agree with TRBD1. V shed 3 bases, J shed 6 bases, and the junction held 6 bases outside the gene matches. This CDR3 contains 14 residues. The germline V gene has CDR1 SGDLS and CDR2 YYNGEE. The chain's CDR3 is CASSGQGRFNEQFF. CDR3 coding DNA: TGTGCCAGCAGCGGACAGGGACGGTTCAATGAGCAGTTCTTC.

The CDR3, as DNA: TGTGCCAGTAGTTCAGGGGGCTTAAACTACGAGCAGTACTTC. This sequence encodes CASSSGGLNYEQYF. The chain uses TRBV19 and TRBJ2-7; 8 bases line up with TRBD1. Germline loops: CDR1 LNHDA, CDR2 SQIVND (reference sequence). The CDR3 totals 14 residues. V shed 5 bases and J 3 bases; nucleotides not matched to a gene: 6.

This chain links TRBV4-1 with TRBJ1-2; 7 bases agree with TRBD1. With V trimmed by 4 bases and J by 2 bases, 7 bases remained unmatched. The CDR3 is made up of 15 amino acids. CDR1 MGHRA and CDR2 YSYEKL come from the germline V gene. CDR3 sequence reads: CASSPHGTENYGYTF. Here the CDR3 DNA reads TGCGCCAGCAGCCCCCACGGGACAGAGAACTATGGCTACACCTTC.

V and J are TRBV30 and TRBJ2-7, with D possibly being TRBD2 (6 bases). The germline V gene has CDR1 GTSNPN and CDR2 SVGIG (reference sequence). The CDR3 totals 13 residues. V was pared by 2 bases and J by 5 bases, with 13 bases between. CDR3 in amino acids: CAWSLWGVHEQYF. CDR3 nucleotide sequence: TGTGCCTGGAGTCTTTGGGGGGTCCACGAGCAGTACTTC.

As concerns this clone: At one end the junction does not follow the germline gene, possibly because of a read error. Other DNA sequences from this sample encode an identical CDR3 as well. This chain joins TRBV28 and TRBJ1-6; D not certain. CDR3 length equals 14 residues. Germline CDR1 reads MDHEN; CDR2 reads SYDVKM. Written as DNA, the CDR3 is TGTGCCAGCACCCTGGCGGACTATAATTCCCCCCTCCACTTT. Protein: CASTLADYNSPLHF.

J is TRBJ2-3 and V is TRBV27, with D hard to call. The V end lost 5 bases, the J end lost 4 bases, and 16 bases lay between the germline ends. This CDR3 contains 15 residues. Germline V gene data show CDR1 as MNHEY and CDR2 as SMNVEV (reference sequence). DNA of the CDR3: TGTGCCAGCAGTCCGAGGCTCCCTATCGCAGATACGCAGTATTTT. Translated: CASSPRLPIADTQYF.

V is TRBV5-4 and J is TRBJ2-1, with a possible D match to TRBD1 (8 bases). This CDR3 has 14 residues. Looked up from germline, CDR1 is SGHNT and CDR2 is YYREEE (reference sequence). V was clipped by 10 bases and J by 7 bases, with 21 bases between them. CDR3 amino acids: CAYQLYRGGNEQFF. Written as DNA, the CDR3 is TGTGCCTATCAACTATACAGGGGGGGAAATGAGCAGTTCTTC.

The chain couples TRBV9 to TRBJ2-1; D is uncertain. The ends were cut back, 0 bases at V and 5 bases at J, with 3 bases in the middle. Germline V gene lookup returns CDR1 SGDLS and CDR2 YYNGEE. CDR3 length equals 12 residues. The CDR3 spells CASSVVNNEQFF. DNA of the CDR3: TGTGCCAGCAGCGTAGTTAACAATGAGCAGTTCTTC.

The chain has TRBV11-3 and TRBJ2-5, with D perhaps TRBD2 (5 bases). V was clipped by 1 base and J by 0 bases, with 9 bases between them. This CDR3 has 15 amino acids. CDR1 and CDR2 (germline): SGHNT, YENEEA. The CDR3 DNA sequence: TGTGCCAGCAGCTTAGTTGTGGGAGACCAAGAGACCCAGTACTTC. The encoded protein is CASSLVVGDQETQYF.

The rearrangement links TRBV28 to TRBJ1-2; 9 nucleotides align to TRBD1. The germline gives CDR1 MDHEN, CDR2 SYDVKM. This CDR3 has 15 amino acids. The J segment lost 2 bases and the V segment lost 5 bases, leaving 6 bases of the junction unmatched. The CDR3 DNA follows: TGTGCCAGCAGTCCGGGACAGGGTGGGAACTATGGCTACACCTTC. This translates into CASSPGQGGNYGYTF.

The chain employs TRBV15 and TRBJ1-1; no reliable D call. The CDR3 sequence is 18 residues long. Germline V gene sequence: CDR1 LNHNV, CDR2 YYDKDF (reference sequence). V lost 0 bases and J lost 1, with 18 bases in between. This chain's CDR3 is CATSRDLSSVTANTEAFF. The CDR3 DNA sequence: TGTGCCACCAGCAGAGATCTTTCGTCAGTTACAGCGAACACTGAAGCTTTCTTT.

The chain recombines TRBV4-3 with TRBJ1-1; weak D call: TRBD1 (5 bases). The CDR3 runs 12 residues. Germline V gene lookup returns CDR1 LGHNA and CDR2 YSLEER. Trimming took 4 bases from V and 6 from J, leaving 9 bases between them. The CDR3 region is CASSPGSAEAFF. The CDR3 DNA is TGCGCCAGCAGCCCAGGGTCCGCTGAAGCTTTCTTT.

This chain uses TRBV13 with TRBJ2-1; possible D gene TRBD2, 5 bases. This CDR3 contains 14 residues. The V end lost 6 bases, the J end lost 5 bases, and 14 bases lay between the germline ends. The germline CDR1 and CDR2 sequences are PRHDT and FYEKMQ (reference sequence). The CDR3 DNA is TGTGCCAGCAGTCCCCGGACTGGAGACAATGAGCAGTTCTTC. Encoded protein: CASSPRTGDNEQFF.

V usage is TRBV27 and J usage is TRBJ2-7, with 8 bases matching TRBD1. V was clipped by 3 bases and J by 3 bases; unmatched bases: 7. The CDR3 is 15 residues long. CDR1 and CDR2 (germline): MNHEY, SMNVEV (reference sequence). The DNA for the CDR3 is TGTGCCAGCAGTTTTCAGGGGGCCCCACTCTACGAGCAGTACTTC. The encoded protein is CASSFQGAPLYEQYF.

This clone was detected once. Other nucleotide sequences in the sample specify the same CDR3. The chain employs TRBV5-6 and TRBJ1-6; D gene ambiguous. CDR1 SGHDT and CDR2 YYEEEE come from the germline V gene. The germline V and J ends were trimmed by 0 bases and 13 bases, with 14 bases remaining between them. This CDR3 contains 14 residues. The CDR3 loop is CASSLGQGSSPLHF. CDR3 DNA: TGTGCCAGCAGCTTGGGACAAGGCTCTTCCCCCCTCCACTTT.

This rearrangement joins TRBV28 to TRBJ2-7; 9 positions agree with TRBD1. The CDR3 runs 16 residues. Unmatched junction bases numbered 10, after V lost 3 bases and J lost 4 bases. CDR1 is MDHEN and CDR2 is SYDVKM in the germline V gene. The chain's CDR3 is CASSFSAGTGIYEQYF. The DNA of the CDR3 is TGTGCCAGCAGTTTTTCAGCCGGGACAGGGATTTACGAGCAGTACTTC.

This chain uses TRBV6-1 with TRBJ1-1; the match to TRBD1 covers 9 bases. The germline CDR1 and CDR2 sequences are MNHNS and SASEGT. V was pared by 4 bases and J by 1 base, with 7 bases of the junction left unmatched. The CDR3 covers 16 residues. The CDR3 DNA sequence: TGTGCCAGCAGTGCACAACAGGGGGCTGCGAACACTGAAGCTTTCTTT. This encodes CASSAQQGAANTEAFF.

This clone was picked up a small number of times. V gene TRBV7-9 combines with J gene TRBJ2-5, with 7 bases identical to TRBD1. The CDR3 extends over 13 amino acids. The germline CDR1 and CDR2 sequences are SEHNR and FQNEAQ (reference sequence). J lost 4 bases, V lost 7 bases, and 6 bases had no gene match. For the CDR3, the DNA is TGTGCCAGCACCGGGACAGATATAGAGACCCAGTACTTC. Its translation is CASTGTDIETQYF. Drawing the rest from reference TRBV7-9 and TRBJ2-5, the complete variable domain is DTGVSQNPRHKITKRGQNVTFRCDPISEHNRLYWYRQTLGQGPEFLTYFQNEAQLEKSRLLSDRFSAERPKGSFSTLEIQRTEQGDSAMYLCASTGTDIETQYFGPGTRLLVL.

The CDR3 DNA sequence: TGCGCCAGCAGTAGCCCACCTTGCTTCGGAAACACCATATATTTT. Translating gives CASSSPPCFGNTIYF. The gene calls are TRBV23-1 and TRBJ1-3; no clear D. TRBV23-1 counts as an open reading frame of uncertain function. V lost 5 bases to trimming and J lost 4 bases, with 15 bases between them. The CDR3 runs to 15 residues.

This chain links TRBV5-5 with TRBJ2-7; D gene uncertain. The CDR3 extends over 15 amino acids. V was clipped by 2 bases and J by 7 bases, with 19 bases between them. Germline lookup yields CDR1 SGHKS and CDR2 YYEKEE (reference sequence). As DNA, the CDR3 is TGTGCCAGCAGCTTTCTCGGTGAGGCTTTGAGGGAGCAGTACTTC. Amino acid sequence: CASSFLGEALREQYF.

CDR3 sequence (DNA): TGCGCCAGCAGCCAAGATCCACAAAGCTCCTACAATGAGCAGTTCTTC. Its protein product is CASSQDPQSSYNEQFF. The rearrangement links TRBV4-3 to TRBJ2-1, with unresolved D. The V gene's germline CDR1 is LGHNA and CDR2 YSLEER. V was shortened by 0 bases and J by 0 bases, with 9 bases between the two germline ends. This CDR3 contains 16 residues.

This clone showed up just once. The rearrangement links TRBV4-1 to TRBJ1-5, with D tentatively TRBD1 (5 bases). CDR3 size: 19 residues. Germline loops: CDR1 MGHRA, CDR2 YSYEKL. Deletions cut 0 bases from V and 5 bases from J, with 23 bases between. CDR3 sequence: CASSQDFPDVTGPDQPQHF. CDR3 bases: TGCGCCAGCAGCCAAGATTTCCCCGATGTAACAGGTCCCGATCAGCCCCAGCATTTT.

The chain combines TRBV4-3 with TRBJ1-1, with TRBD1 matching 7 bases. The CDR3 runs to 14 residues. Unmatched junction bases numbered 4, after V lost 2 bases and J lost 4 bases. CDR1 is LGHNA, CDR2 YSLEER, per germline. The CDR3, as DNA: TGCGCCAGCAGCCAAAGAGGGGGCGGCACTGAAGCTTTCTTT. The encoded protein is CASSQRGGGTEAFF.